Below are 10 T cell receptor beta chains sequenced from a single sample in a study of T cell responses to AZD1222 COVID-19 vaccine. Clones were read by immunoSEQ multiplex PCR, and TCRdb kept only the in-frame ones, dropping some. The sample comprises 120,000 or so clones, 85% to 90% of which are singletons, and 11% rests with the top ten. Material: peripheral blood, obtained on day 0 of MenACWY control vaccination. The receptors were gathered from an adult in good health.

The CDR3 nucleotides read TGTGCCAGCACCACCGGGACTAGCGGGAGTCTACGCTACGAGCAGTACTTC. It specifies CASTTGTSGSLRYEQYF. The V call is TRBV5-6, the J call TRBJ2-7; TRBD2 matches at 14 bases. There are 17 residues in the CDR3. Germline CDR1 reads SGHDT; CDR2 reads YYEEEE. With V trimmed by 6 bases and J by 3 bases, 11 bases remained unmatched.

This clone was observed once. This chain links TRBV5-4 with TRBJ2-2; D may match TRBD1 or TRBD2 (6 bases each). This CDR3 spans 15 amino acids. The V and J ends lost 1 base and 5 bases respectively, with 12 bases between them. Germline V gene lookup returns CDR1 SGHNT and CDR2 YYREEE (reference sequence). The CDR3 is CASSLRGRDTGELFF. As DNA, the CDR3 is TGTGCCAGCAGCTTGCGGGGGCGTGATACCGGGGAGCTGTTTTTT.

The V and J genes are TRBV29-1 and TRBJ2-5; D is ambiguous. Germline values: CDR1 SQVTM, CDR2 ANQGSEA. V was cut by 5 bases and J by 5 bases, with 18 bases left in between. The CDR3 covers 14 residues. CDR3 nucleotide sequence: TGCAGCGTTCGAGCTGGGATTAGGCCCGAGACCCAGTACTTC. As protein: CSVRAGIRPETQYF.

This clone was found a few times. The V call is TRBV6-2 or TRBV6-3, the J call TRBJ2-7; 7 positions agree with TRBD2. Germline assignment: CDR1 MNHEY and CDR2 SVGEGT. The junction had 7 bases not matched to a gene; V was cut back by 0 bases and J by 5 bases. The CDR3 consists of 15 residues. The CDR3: CASSYSRGSFDEQYF. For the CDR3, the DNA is TGTGCCAGCAGTTACTCTCGCGGGAGTTTCGACGAGCAGTACTTC.

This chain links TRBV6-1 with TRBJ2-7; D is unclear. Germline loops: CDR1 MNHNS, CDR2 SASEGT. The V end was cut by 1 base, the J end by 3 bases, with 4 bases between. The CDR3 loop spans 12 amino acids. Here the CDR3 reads CASSEGVYEQYF. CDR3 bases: TGTGCCAGCAGTGAAGGAGTCTACGAGCAGTACTTC.

The DNA of the CDR3 is TGCGCCAGCAGCTTGGGGACAGGGAAACACTCTGGAAACACCATATATTTT. Amino acids: CASSLGTGKHSGNTIYF. This chain joins TRBV5-1 and TRBJ1-3; 8 positions match TRBD1. V dropped 0 bases and J dropped 0; count of bases not matched to a gene: 5. CDR1 SGHRS and CDR2 YFSETQ come from the germline V gene. CDR3 length: 17 amino acids.

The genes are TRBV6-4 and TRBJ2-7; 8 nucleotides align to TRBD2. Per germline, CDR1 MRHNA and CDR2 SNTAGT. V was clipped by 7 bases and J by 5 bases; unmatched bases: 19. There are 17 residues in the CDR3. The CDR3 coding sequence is TGTGCCAGCATAGGGGGACATAGAGCGGGAGATCGACACGAGCAGTACTTC. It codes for CASIGGHRAGDRHEQYF.

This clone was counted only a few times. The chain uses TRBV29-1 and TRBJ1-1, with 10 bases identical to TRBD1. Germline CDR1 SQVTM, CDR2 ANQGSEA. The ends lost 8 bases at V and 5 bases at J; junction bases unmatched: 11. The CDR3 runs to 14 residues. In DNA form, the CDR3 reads TGCAGCACCCGACAGGGGGCGCGGGAAACTGAAGCTTTCTTT. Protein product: CSTRQGARETEAFF. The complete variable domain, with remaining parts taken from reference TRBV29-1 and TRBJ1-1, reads SAVISQKPSRDICQRGTSLTIQCQVDSQVTMMFWYRQQPGQSLTLIATANQGSEATYESGFVIDKFPISRPNLTFSTLTVSNMSPEDSSIYLCSTRQGARETEAFFGQGTRLTVV.

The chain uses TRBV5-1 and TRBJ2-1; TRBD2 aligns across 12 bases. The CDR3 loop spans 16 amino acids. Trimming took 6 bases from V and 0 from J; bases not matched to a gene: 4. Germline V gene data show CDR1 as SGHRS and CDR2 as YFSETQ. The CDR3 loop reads CASTKTSGSSYNEQFF. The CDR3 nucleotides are TGCGCCAGCACCAAGACTAGCGGGAGCTCCTACAATGAGCAGTTCTTC.

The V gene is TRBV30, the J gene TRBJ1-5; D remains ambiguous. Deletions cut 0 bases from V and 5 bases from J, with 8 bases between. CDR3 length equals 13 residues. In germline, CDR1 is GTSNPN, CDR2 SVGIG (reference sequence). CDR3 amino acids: CAWSVSWDQPQHF. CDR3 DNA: TGTGCCTGGAGTGTTAGTTGGGATCAGCCCCAGCATTTT.